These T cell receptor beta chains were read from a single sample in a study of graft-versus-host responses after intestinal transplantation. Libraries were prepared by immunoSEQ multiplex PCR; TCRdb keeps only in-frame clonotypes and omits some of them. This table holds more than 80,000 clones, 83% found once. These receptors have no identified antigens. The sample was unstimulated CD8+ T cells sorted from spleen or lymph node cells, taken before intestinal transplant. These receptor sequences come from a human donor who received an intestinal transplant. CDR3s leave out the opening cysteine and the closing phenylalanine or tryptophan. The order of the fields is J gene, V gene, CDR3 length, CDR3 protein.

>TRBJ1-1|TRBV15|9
ATSRTGDAF
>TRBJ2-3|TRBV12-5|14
ASGFPPDRPLDTQY
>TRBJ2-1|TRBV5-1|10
ASSGGENEQF
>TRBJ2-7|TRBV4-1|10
ASSQVGYEQY
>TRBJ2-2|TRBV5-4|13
ATTPPGPGTGELF
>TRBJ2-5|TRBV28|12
ASMQEGLVETQY
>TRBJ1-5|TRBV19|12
ASSIDLRWQPQH
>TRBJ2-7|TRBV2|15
ASRAGTSGIPQYEQY
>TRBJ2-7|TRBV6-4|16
ASSDWGGLADTPYEQY
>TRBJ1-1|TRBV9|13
ASSEGDRGNTEAF
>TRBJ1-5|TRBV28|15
ASSLTARQGEDQPQH
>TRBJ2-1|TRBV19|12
ASSEVAPFNEQF
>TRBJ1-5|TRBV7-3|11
ASSPDVNQPQH
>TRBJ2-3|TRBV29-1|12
SAPPGSSTDTQY
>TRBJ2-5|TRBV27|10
ASSSGGGTQY
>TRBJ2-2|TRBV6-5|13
ASSHRGSHTGELF
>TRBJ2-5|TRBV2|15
ASSEEGQRETLETQY
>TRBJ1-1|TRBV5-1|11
ASSSPTDPRAF
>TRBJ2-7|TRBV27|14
ASSLEPQLASYEQY
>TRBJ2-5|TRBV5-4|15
ASSGDRGPQNPETQY
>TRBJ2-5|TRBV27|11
ASSLRSPRAQY
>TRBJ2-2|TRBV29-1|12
SVEWTVATGELF
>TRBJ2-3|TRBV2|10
ASSDRWYTQY
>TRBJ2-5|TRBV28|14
ASSLEPSGGRETQY
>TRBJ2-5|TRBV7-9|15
ASSLPGGDRAEETQY
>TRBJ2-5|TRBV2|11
ASSDQGVVSQY
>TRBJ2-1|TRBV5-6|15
ASSLSLAGAAYNEQF
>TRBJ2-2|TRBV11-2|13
ASSLMRGNTGELF
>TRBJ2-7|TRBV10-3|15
AISESILTGPSYEQY
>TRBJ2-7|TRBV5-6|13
ASSLSPVNSYEQY
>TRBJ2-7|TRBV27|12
ASSFTGGSYEQY
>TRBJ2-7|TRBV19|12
ASSLWDRAYEQY
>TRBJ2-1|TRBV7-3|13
ASSPQLAGGNEQF
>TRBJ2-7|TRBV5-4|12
ASSLWGGRREQY
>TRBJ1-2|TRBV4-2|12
ASSQAQGAIGYT
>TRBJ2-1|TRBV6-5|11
ASSYSGLQEQF
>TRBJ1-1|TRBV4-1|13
ASSPTGTPNTEAF
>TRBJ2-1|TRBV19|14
ASSIDRGLAGNEQF
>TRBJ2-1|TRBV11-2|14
ASSLGLAENYNEQF
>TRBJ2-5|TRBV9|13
ASSVDGGASETQY
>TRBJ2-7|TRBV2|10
ASETGLGEQY
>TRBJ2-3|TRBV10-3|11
AIKPIGTDTQY
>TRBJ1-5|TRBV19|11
ASMGYYGEPQH
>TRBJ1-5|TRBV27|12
ASNSFGSNQPQH